This TCR beta chain was captured by sequencing in a study of T-cell reconstitution after alpha-beta-depleted transplantation in children. Study outcomes and limitations: Several hundred expanded graft clones reportedly were the source of alpha-beta T cells about two months after transplant. Counts and diversity of T cells one year after transplant came mostly from newly produced T cells. Diversity of TCRbeta at day 60 was high in some patients, arising from surviving recipient T cells and thymic progenitors.

The junction had 7 bases not matched to a gene; V was cut back by 2 bases and J by 3 bases. The CDR3 consists of 15 residues. The V gene's germline CDR1 is GTSNPN and CDR2 SVGIG (reference sequence). Turning to this clonotype: Its antigen is as yet unknown.

A TCRbeta library incorporating unique molecular identifiers was prepared. TCRdb fed the PCR reads into MiXCR, producing one record per CDR3 protein. The sample yields fewer than 1 million distinct CDR3 sequences, 15% to 20% seen once. The clonotype was recovered from a male patient aged 10-17 years who had a stem cell transplant for acute lymphoblastic leukemia, so the T cells may come from the graft donor. The sample was PBMCs, mostly from graft donor cells, taken 360 days after TCRalphabeta/CD19-depleted stem cell transplant. This sequence joins TRBV30 and TRBJ2-7, with TRBD1 matching 10 bases. CDR3 nucleotide sequence: TGTGCCTGGAGTTCGGGACAGGGGTCCGGCTACGAGCAGTACTTC. Protein: CAWSSGQGSGYEQYF.